This T cell receptor (beta chain) came from a study of T cell repertoires in cytomegalovirus infection. Looking at the study overall: In the study, CMV epitopes included recently identified HLA-C-restricted and well-studied HLA-B-restricted ones. Matching HLA type and CMV infection were both indicated by public TCR beta signatures.

This clonotype was seen only a few times. No antigen is known for it. The study's findings and limits: HLA-C-restricted CMV clonotypes gave the most frequent clonotype in two of eight donors. Cumulative frequency of public TCR beta families picked out carriers of CMV plus the relevant HLA.

Germline CDR1 and CDR2: MGHRA and YSYEKL. The CDR3 has 15 residues. Trimming removed 3 bases from V and 7 bases from J; junction bases left unmatched: 10. TCRdb called the reads again in MiXCR, with one record for every CDR3 protein. The sample yields some 940,000 distinct CDR3 sequences, approximately 32% seen once. The chain links TRBV4-1 to TRBJ1-1, with TRBD1 matching over 8 bases. The TCR originated in a human donor in good health (CMV status not recorded). Some clones in this sample may be carry-over from other donors' samples. The source was cultured CD8+ T cells from PBMCs, collected from culture after CMV antigen stimulation. In DNA form, the CDR3 reads TGCGCCAGCAGCCATCAACCAGGGGGCTTGGATGAAGCTTTCTTT. Translation: CASSHQPGGLDEAFF.